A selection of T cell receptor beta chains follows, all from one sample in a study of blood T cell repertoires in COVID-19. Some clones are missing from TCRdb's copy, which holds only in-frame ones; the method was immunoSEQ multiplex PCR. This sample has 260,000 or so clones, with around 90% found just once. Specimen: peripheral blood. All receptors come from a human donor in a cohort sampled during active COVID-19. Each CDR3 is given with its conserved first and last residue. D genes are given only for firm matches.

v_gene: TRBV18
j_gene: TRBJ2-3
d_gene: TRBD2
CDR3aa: CASSPQIRGGTDTQYF

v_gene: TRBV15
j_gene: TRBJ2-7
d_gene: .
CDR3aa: CATSRENSYYEQYF

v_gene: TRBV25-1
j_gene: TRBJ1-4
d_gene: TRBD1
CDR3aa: CASTRTSGGDEKLFF

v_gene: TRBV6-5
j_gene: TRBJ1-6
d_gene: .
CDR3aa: CASSHDTGGDSPLHF

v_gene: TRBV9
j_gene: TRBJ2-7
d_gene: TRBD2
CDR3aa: CASRISGRISYEQYF

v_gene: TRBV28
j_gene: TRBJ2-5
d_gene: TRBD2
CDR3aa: CASGAGTGLAGGETQYF

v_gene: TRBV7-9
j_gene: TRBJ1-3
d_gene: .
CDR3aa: CASSRGAGNTIYF

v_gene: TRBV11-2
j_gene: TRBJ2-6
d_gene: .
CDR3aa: CASEGFGANVLTF

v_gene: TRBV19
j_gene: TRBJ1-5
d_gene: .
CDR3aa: CASSRTASNQPQHF

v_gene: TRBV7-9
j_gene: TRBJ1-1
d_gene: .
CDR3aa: CASSLDRRLNTEAFF

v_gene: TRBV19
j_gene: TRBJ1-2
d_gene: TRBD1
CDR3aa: CASSLTGVGGYTF

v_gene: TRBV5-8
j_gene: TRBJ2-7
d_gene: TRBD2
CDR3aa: CASARIPSGSYEQYF

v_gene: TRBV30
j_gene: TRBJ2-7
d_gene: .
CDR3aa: CAWSVGGGLYEQYF

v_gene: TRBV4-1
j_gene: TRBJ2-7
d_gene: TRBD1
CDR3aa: CASSQEQGASFYEQYF

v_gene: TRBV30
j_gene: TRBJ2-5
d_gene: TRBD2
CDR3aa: CAWSDGLAGQETQYF

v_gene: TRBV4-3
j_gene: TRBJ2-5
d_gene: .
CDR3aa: CASSQQGGRVGAQYF

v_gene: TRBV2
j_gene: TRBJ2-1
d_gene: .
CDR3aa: CASLEESYNEQFF

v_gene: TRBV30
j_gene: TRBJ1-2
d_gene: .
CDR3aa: CAWSLDSNYGYTF

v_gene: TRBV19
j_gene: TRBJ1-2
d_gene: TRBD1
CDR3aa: CASSIEPRGNYGYTF

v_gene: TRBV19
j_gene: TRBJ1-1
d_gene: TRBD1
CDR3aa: CASSYDRGGNTEAFF

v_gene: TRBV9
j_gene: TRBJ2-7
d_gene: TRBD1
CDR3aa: CASSGTGGFYEQYF

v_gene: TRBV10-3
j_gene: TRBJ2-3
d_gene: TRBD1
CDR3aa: CAISELETGASTDTQYF

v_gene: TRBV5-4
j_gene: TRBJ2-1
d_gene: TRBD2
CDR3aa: CASSGGASGRRRFNEQFF

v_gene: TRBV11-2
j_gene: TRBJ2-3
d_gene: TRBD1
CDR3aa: CASSSSRDRGTDTQYF

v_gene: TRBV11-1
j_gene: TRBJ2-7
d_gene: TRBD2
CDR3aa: CASSRLAGADYEQYF

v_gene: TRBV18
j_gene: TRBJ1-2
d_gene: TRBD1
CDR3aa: CASSPTRGTSNYGYTF

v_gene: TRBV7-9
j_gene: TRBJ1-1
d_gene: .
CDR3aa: CASSFTRAEAFF

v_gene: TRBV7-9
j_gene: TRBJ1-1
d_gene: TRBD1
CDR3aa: CASSWGQGEETEAFF